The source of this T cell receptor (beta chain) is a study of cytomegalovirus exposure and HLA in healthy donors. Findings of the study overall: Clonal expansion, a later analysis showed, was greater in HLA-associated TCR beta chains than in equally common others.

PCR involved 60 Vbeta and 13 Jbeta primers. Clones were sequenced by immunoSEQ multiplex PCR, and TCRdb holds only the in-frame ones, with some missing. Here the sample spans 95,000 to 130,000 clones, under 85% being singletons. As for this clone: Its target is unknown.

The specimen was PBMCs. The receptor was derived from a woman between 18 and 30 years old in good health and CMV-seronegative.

The CDR3 spells CASSLDPGFGNTEAFF. CDR3 coding DNA: TGCGCCAGCAGCTTGGACCCGGGGTTTGGGAACACTGAAGCTTTCTTT. The chain employs TRBV5-1 and TRBJ1-1, with D uncertain. The CDR3 runs 16 residues. CDR1 is SGHRS and CDR2 is YFSETQ in the germline V gene. Trimming cost V 0 bases and J 1 base, with 13 bases left between them.